This is a list of T cell receptor beta chains from one sample in a study of T-cell reconstitution after alpha-beta-depleted transplantation in children. Using its own MiXCR run on the PCR reads, TCRdb lists one record per CDR3 protein. The profile shows 450,000 to 600,000 distinct CDR3 sequences, roughly a tenth of them singletons. The input for sequencing was PBMCs, taken before TCRalphabeta/CD19-depleted stem cell transplant. These receptors came from a child between 2 and 9 years old with inherited bone marrow failure, due to receive a stem cell transplant. CDR3s include the opening cysteine and the closing phenylalanine or tryptophan. Each record gives: CDR3 DNA, CDR3 protein, V gene, J gene, clone size, D gene. The D gene is left open where the match is weak. A clone size is listed for some rows: how often the clone was seen (once, few, many), or a class if it is expanded.

cdr3_nt: TGTGCCATCAGTTGGGGGGCAACCCCCTACGAGCAGTACTTC
cdr3_aa: CAISWGATPYEQYF
v_call: TRBV10-3
j_call: TRBJ2-7
clone_size: many
d_call: .

cdr3_nt: TGTGCCAGCAGCCCCTTAGCGGGAGCTTTCGGTGAGCAGTTCTTC
cdr3_aa: CASSPLAGAFGEQFF
v_call: TRBV6-1
j_call: TRBJ2-1
clone_size: many
d_call: TRBD2

cdr3_nt: TGTGCTAGCAGCTTTAGGGAATTGGGGGGTCACTCCTACGAGCAGTACTTC
cdr3_aa: CASSFRELGGHSYEQYF
v_call: TRBV7-7
j_call: TRBJ2-7
clone_size: many
d_call: .

cdr3_nt: TGTGCCAGCAGCTTAAACCCTGTGAGTCCTGAAGCTTTCTTT
cdr3_aa: CASSLNPVSPEAFF
v_call: TRBV11-2
j_call: TRBJ1-1
clone_size: many
d_call: .

cdr3_nt: TGCGCCAGCAGCAAAGACGGCCTATTCTACAATGAGCAGTTCTTC
cdr3_aa: CASSKDGLFYNEQFF
v_call: TRBV4-3
j_call: TRBJ2-1
clone_size: many
d_call: .

cdr3_nt: TGCGCCAGCAGCTTGTTTGGGGGGCTCGACACCGGGGAGCTGTTTTTT
cdr3_aa: CASSLFGGLDTGELFF
v_call: TRBV5-1
j_call: TRBJ2-2
clone_size: many
d_call: .

cdr3_nt: TGTGCCAGCAGTTCGCCCGGGACTAGCGGCCCCTCCTACGAGCAGTACTTC
cdr3_aa: CASSSPGTSGPSYEQYF
v_call: TRBV28
j_call: TRBJ2-7
clone_size: many
d_call: TRBD2

cdr3_nt: TGTGCCAGCAGCCCCCGGGACAGGGGGAGAACTAATGAAAAACTGTTTTTT
cdr3_aa: CASSPRDRGRTNEKLFF
v_call: TRBV7-8
j_call: TRBJ1-4
clone_size: few
d_call: TRBD1

cdr3_nt: TGTGCCAGCAGTTTATTAGCGGGAAGCACAGATACGCAGTATTTT
cdr3_aa: CASSLLAGSTDTQYF
v_call: TRBV4-2
j_call: TRBJ2-3
clone_size: many
d_call: TRBD2

cdr3_nt: TGTGCCAGCAGTCTACCGGGACTAGCTGTCGATGAGCAGTTCTTC
cdr3_aa: CASSLPGLAVDEQFF
v_call: TRBV12-3/TRBV12-4
j_call: TRBJ2-1
clone_size: many
d_call: TRBD2

cdr3_nt: TGTGCCAGCAGTTGGGCCCCAGGACTAGCGGAGACCCAGTACTTC
cdr3_aa: CASSWAPGLAETQYF
v_call: TRBV27
j_call: TRBJ2-5
clone_size: many
d_call: TRBD2

cdr3_nt: TGCAGCCCAGAAAGGGGCGGGCACTACTACGAGCAGTACTTC
cdr3_aa: CSPERGGHYYEQYF
v_call: TRBV20-1
j_call: TRBJ2-7
clone_size: many
d_call: .

cdr3_nt: TGTGCCAGCAGCTTACGGACAGGGGGCTTCTACGAGCAGTACTTC
cdr3_aa: CASSLRTGGFYEQYF
v_call: TRBV5-8
j_call: TRBJ2-7
clone_size: many
d_call: TRBD1

cdr3_nt: TGCGCCAGCAGCCCTAACTTGCCGGTGGCTAGCGGGAGCTTTGAGCAGTTCTTC
cdr3_aa: CASSPNLPVASGSFEQFF
v_call: TRBV4-1
j_call: TRBJ2-1
clone_size: .
d_call: TRBD2

cdr3_nt: TGTGCCAGCAGCCCCGGGACTATCCGCACAGATACGCAGTATTTT
cdr3_aa: CASSPGTIRTDTQYF
v_call: TRBV7-9
j_call: TRBJ2-3
clone_size: many
d_call: TRBD2

cdr3_nt: TGCAGTGCTAGAGATCTCATGAACACCGGGGAGCTGTTTTTT
cdr3_aa: CSARDLMNTGELFF
v_call: TRBV20-1
j_call: TRBJ2-2
clone_size: many
d_call: .

cdr3_nt: TGTGCCAGCAGCCCGTCGGGCAGGGACGGTTGGAATAGTTATGGCTACACCTTC
cdr3_aa: CASSPSGRDGWNSYGYTF
v_call: TRBV11-2
j_call: TRBJ1-2
clone_size: .
d_call: .

cdr3_nt: TGTGCCAGCAGCTTGCGGTTGGGACAGGTCTACAATGAGCAGTTCTTC
cdr3_aa: CASSLRLGQVYNEQFF
v_call: TRBV12-3/TRBV12-4
j_call: TRBJ2-1
clone_size: .
d_call: TRBD1

cdr3_nt: TGCAGTGCTCAGACAGGGGGCAGGAATCAGCCCCAGCATTTT
cdr3_aa: CSAQTGGRNQPQHF
v_call: TRBV20-1
j_call: TRBJ1-5
clone_size: many
d_call: TRBD1

cdr3_nt: TGCGCCAGCAGTGAAGGGGGGGCGTATTCACCCCTCCACTTT
cdr3_aa: CASSEGGAYSPLHF
v_call: TRBV10-1
j_call: TRBJ1-6
clone_size: many
d_call: .

cdr3_nt: TGTGCCAGCAGTTATGCCGGGACCATCCCCTACGAGCAGTACTTC
cdr3_aa: CASSYAGTIPYEQYF
v_call: TRBV27
j_call: TRBJ2-7
clone_size: .
d_call: .

cdr3_nt: TGCAGTGCTAGAGATTTTACTGAAGCTTTCTTT
cdr3_aa: CSARDFTEAFF
v_call: TRBV20-1
j_call: TRBJ1-1
clone_size: .
d_call: .

cdr3_nt: TGTGCCAGCGTAGCGGGAGGCACAGATACGCAGTATTTT
cdr3_aa: CASVAGGTDTQYF
v_call: TRBV5-6
j_call: TRBJ2-3
clone_size: many
d_call: TRBD2

cdr3_nt: TGTGCCAGCAGTCCCCCCTGGGGAAGACTCACAGATACGCAGTATTTT
cdr3_aa: CASSPPWGRLTDTQYF
v_call: TRBV12-3/TRBV12-4
j_call: TRBJ2-3
clone_size: many
d_call: .

cdr3_nt: TGCAGTGCTGCGGGAGGTCTGAGCAATGAGCAGTTCTTC
cdr3_aa: CSAAGGLSNEQFF
v_call: TRBV20-1
j_call: TRBJ2-1
clone_size: .
d_call: TRBD2

cdr3_nt: TGTGCCAGCAAGAGCCGGGGGAGGAGGCCCAATGAGCAGTTCTTC
cdr3_aa: CASKSRGRRPNEQFF
v_call: TRBV28
j_call: TRBJ2-1
clone_size: few
d_call: .

cdr3_nt: TGTGCCAGCAGCCAAAGAGGACAGGGAACTAATGAAAAACTGTTTTTT
cdr3_aa: CASSQRGQGTNEKLFF
v_call: TRBV7-9
j_call: TRBJ1-4
clone_size: many
d_call: TRBD1

cdr3_nt: TGCGCCAGCATCTCTTCCAGCTACAATGAGCAGTTCTTC
cdr3_aa: CASISSSYNEQFF
v_call: TRBV5-1
j_call: TRBJ2-1
clone_size: few
d_call: .

cdr3_nt: TGCAGTGCTAGAGGGCAGACAAATAATTCACCCCTCCACTTT
cdr3_aa: CSARGQTNNSPLHF
v_call: TRBV20-1
j_call: TRBJ1-6
clone_size: .
d_call: .

cdr3_nt: TGTGCCAGCAGTTTCGGGCCCAGCGGTTTGTACAATGAGCAGTTCTTC
cdr3_aa: CASSFGPSGLYNEQFF
v_call: TRBV27
j_call: TRBJ2-1
clone_size: many
d_call: .

cdr3_nt: TGTGCCAGCAGCTTAGATCAGCGGGAGGGTTGGGAGCAGTACTTC
cdr3_aa: CASSLDQREGWEQYF
v_call: TRBV7-2
j_call: TRBJ2-7
clone_size: many
d_call: TRBD2

cdr3_nt: TGCAGTGCTGGAAGGGGGCGCATCACCGATACGCAGTATTTT
cdr3_aa: CSAGRGRITDTQYF
v_call: TRBV20-1
j_call: TRBJ2-3
clone_size: many
d_call: TRBD1

cdr3_nt: TGTGCCAGCAGCCCGTCTAGCGGTATTACCTACGAGCAGTACTTC
cdr3_aa: CASSPSSGITYEQYF
v_call: TRBV9
j_call: TRBJ2-7
clone_size: few
d_call: TRBD2

cdr3_nt: TGTGCCAGCAGCTTTAGCGGATTCAGCACAGATACGCAGTATTTT
cdr3_aa: CASSFSGFSTDTQYF
v_call: TRBV7-2
j_call: TRBJ2-3
clone_size: .
d_call: .

cdr3_nt: TGCGCCAGCAGATTGACAGGGGTAAACTCAGATACGCAGTATTTT
cdr3_aa: CASRLTGVNSDTQYF
v_call: TRBV5-1
j_call: TRBJ2-3
clone_size: few
d_call: TRBD1

cdr3_nt: TGTGCCAGCAGTTACTCCGGGACATCGAATCAGCCCCAGCATTTT
cdr3_aa: CASSYSGTSNQPQHF
v_call: TRBV6-5
j_call: TRBJ1-5
clone_size: many
d_call: .

cdr3_nt: TGCAGTGCTAGTCCTGGGCAGCATCGAGGCTACACCTTC
cdr3_aa: CSASPGQHRGYTF
v_call: TRBV20-1
j_call: TRBJ1-2
clone_size: many
d_call: .